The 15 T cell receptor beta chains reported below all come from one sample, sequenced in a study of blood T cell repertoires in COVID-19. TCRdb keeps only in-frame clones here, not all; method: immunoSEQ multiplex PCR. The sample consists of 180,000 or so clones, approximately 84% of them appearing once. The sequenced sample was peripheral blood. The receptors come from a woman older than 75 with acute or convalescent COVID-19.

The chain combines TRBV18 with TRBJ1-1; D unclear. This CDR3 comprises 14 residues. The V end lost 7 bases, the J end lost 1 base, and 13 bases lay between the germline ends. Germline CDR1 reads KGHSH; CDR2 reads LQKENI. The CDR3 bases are TGTGCCAGCTTCTCCACGGGAGCGAACACTGAAGCTTTCTTT. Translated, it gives CASFSTGANTEAFF.

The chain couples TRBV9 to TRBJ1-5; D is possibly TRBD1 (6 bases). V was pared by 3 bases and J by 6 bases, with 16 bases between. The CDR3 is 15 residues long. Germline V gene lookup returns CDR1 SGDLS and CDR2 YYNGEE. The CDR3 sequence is CASSAGETGPQPQHF. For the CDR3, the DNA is TGTGCCAGCAGCGCCGGGGAAACAGGGCCTCAGCCCCAGCATTTT. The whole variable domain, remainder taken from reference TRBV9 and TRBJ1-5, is DSGVTQTPKHLITATGQRVTLRCSPRSGDLSVYWYQQSLDQGLQFLIQYYNGEERAKGNILERFSAQQFPDLHSELNLSSLELGDSALYFCASSAGETGPQPQHFGDGTRLSIL.

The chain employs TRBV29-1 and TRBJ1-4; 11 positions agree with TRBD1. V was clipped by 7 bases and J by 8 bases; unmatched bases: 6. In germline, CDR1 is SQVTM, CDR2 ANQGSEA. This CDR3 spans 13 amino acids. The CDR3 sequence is CSATGTGGEKLFF. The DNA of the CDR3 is TGCAGCGCTACCGGGACAGGGGGAGAAAAACTGTTTTTT.

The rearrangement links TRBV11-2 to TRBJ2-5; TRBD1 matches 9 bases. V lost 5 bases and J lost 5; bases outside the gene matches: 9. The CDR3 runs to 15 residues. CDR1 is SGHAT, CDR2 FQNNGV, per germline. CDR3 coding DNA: TGTGCCAGCAGCCGGGTTACAGGGGGCGGGGAGACCCAGTACTTC. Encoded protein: CASSRVTGGGETQYF.

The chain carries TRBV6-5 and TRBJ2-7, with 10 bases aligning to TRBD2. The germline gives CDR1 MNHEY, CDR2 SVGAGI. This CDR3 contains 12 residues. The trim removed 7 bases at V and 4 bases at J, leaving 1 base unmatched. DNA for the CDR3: TGTGCCAGCACTAGCGGGAGTTACGAGCAGTACTTC. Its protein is CASTSGSYEQYF.

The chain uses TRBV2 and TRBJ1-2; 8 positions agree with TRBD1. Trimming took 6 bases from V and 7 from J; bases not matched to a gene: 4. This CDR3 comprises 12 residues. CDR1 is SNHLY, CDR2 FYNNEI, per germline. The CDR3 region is CASRDRGPGYTF. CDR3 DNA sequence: TGTGCCAGCAGAGACAGGGGACCTGGCTACACCTTC.

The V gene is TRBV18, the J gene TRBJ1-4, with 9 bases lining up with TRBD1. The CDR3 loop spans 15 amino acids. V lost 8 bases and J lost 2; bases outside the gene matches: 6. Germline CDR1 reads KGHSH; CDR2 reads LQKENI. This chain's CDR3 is CASTGQGATNEKLFF. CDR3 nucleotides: TGTGCCAGCACGGGACAGGGAGCGACTAATGAAAAACTGTTTTTT.

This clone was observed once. CDR3 amino acids: CAFAPDRNQPQHF. DNA of the CDR3: TGTGCCTTTGCCCCAGACAGGAATCAGCCCCAGCATTTT. This chain connects TRBV30 to TRBJ1-5; D perhaps matches TRBD1 (6 bases). The CDR3 has 13 residues. V lost 7 bases and J lost 4, with 14 bases in between. The germline CDR1 and CDR2 sequences are GTSNPN and SVGIG (reference sequence).

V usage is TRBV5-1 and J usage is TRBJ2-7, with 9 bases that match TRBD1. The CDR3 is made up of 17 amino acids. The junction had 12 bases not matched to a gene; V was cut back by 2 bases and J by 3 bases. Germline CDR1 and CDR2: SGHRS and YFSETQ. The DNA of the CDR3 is TGCGCCAGCAGCTTTTTCTCGGGGACAGGGCTAGACTACGAGCAGTACTTC. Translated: CASSFFSGTGLDYEQYF.

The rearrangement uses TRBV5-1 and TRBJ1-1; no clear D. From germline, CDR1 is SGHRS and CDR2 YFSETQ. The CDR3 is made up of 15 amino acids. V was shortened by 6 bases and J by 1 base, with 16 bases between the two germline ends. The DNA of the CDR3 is TGCGCCAGCACCCCAGAGAGGTTGGGGAACACTGAAGCTTTCTTT. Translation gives CASTPERLGNTEAFF.

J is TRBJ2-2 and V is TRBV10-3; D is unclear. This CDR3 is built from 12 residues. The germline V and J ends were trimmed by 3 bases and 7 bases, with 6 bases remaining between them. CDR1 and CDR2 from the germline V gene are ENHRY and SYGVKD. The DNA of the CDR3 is TGTGCCATCAGTGAACAGAACGGGGAGCTGTTTTTT. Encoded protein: CAISEQNGELFF.

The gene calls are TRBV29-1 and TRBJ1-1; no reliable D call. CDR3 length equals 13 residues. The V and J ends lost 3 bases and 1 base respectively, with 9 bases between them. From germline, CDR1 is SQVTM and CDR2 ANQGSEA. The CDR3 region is CSVDYQQNTEAFF. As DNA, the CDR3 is TGCAGCGTTGATTATCAACAGAACACTGAAGCTTTCTTT. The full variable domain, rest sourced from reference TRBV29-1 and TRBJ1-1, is SAVISQKPSRDICQRGTSLTIQCQVDSQVTMMFWYRQQPGQSLTLIATANQGSEATYESGFVIDKFPISRPNLTFSTLTVSNMSPEDSSIYLCSVDYQQNTEAFFGQGTRLTVV.

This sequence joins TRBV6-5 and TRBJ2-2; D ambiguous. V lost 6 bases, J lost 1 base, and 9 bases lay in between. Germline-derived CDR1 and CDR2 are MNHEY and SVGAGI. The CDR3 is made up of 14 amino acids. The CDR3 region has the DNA TGTGCCAGCAGACGTAGCAGGAACACCGGGGAGCTGTTTTTT. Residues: CASRRSRNTGELFF.

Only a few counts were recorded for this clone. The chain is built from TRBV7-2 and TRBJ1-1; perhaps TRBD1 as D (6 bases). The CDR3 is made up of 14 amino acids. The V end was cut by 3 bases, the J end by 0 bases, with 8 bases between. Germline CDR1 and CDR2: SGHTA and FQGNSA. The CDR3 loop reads CASSFRGMNTEAFF. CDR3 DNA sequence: TGTGCCAGCAGCTTTAGGGGGATGAACACTGAAGCTTTCTTT.

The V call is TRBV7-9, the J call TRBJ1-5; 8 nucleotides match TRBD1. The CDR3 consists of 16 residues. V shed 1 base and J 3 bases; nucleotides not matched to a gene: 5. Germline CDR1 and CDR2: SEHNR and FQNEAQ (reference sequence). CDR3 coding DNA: TGTGCCAGCAGCTTAGGTCCAGGGGGCCCCAATCAGCCCCAGCATTTT. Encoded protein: CASSLGPGGPNQPQHF.